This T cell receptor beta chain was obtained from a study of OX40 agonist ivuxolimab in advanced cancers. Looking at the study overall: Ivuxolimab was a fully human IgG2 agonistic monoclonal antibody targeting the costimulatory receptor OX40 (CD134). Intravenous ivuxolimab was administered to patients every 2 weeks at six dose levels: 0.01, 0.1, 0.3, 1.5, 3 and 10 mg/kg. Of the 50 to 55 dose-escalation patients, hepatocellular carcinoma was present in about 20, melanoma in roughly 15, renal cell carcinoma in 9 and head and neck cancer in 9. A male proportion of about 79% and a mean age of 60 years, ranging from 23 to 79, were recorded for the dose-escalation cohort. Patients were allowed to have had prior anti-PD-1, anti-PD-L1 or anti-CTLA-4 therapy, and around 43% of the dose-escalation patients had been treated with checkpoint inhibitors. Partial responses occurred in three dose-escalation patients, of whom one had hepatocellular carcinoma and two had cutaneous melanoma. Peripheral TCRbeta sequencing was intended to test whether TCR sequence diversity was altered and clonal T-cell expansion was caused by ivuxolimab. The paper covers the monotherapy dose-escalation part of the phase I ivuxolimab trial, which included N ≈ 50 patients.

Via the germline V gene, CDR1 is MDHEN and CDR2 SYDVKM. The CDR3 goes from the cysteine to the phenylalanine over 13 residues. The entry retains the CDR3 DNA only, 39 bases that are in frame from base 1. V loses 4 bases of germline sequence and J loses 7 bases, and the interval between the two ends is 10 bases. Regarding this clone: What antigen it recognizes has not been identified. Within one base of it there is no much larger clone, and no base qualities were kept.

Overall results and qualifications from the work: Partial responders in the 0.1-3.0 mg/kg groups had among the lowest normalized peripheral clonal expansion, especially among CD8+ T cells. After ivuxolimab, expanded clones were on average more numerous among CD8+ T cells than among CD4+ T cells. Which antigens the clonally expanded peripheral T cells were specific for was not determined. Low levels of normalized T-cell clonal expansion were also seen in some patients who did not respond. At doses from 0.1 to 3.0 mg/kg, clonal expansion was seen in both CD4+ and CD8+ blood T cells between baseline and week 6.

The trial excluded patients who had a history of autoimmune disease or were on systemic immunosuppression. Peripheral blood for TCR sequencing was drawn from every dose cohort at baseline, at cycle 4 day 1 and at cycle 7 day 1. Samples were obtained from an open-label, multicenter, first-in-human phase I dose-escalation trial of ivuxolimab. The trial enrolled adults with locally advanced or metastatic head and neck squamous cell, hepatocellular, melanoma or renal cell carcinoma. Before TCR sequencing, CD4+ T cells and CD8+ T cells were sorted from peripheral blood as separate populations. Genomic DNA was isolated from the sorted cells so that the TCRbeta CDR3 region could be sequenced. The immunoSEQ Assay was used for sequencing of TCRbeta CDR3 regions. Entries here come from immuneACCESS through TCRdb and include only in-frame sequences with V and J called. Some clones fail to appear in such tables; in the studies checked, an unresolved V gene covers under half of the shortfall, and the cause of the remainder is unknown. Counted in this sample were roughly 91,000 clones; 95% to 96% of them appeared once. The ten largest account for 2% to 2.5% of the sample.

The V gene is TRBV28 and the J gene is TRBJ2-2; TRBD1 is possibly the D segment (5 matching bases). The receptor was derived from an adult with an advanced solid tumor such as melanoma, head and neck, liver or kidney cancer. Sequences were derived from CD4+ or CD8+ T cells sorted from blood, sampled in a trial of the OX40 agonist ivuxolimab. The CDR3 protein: CASSYQGVGELFF. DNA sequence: TGTGCCAGCAGTTATCAGGGTGTCGGGGAGCTGTTTTTT.